The text below deals with one TCR beta chain. Its target is not known. The sample originates from a study of human thymus T cells. Findings of the study overall: Related research reported highly overlapping thymic repertoires among unrelated individuals. The authors found apparently biased V and J gene usage in thymic and blood repertoires.

Trimming cost V 0 bases and J 4 bases, with 12 bases left between them. CDR1 is SGHDN, CDR2 FVKESK, per germline. This CDR3 region has 15 residues. Corrective heart surgery yielded the resections from which the thymus tissue came. Healthy Finnish infants undergoing corrective surgery for congenital heart defects were the donors. Only in-frame clones appear in the TCRdb table, and some are missing; sequencing was by immunoSEQ multiplex PCR. The sample carries roughly 130,000 clones, around 94% recorded once. The chain couples TRBV14 to TRBJ1-2; tentative D call: TRBD1 (6 bases). Sequences were obtained from thymus tissue. The sequence was obtained from a boy younger than two with a congenital heart defect but otherwise immunologically healthy. CDR3 in DNA: TGTGCCAGCAGCCAAGAAGGGGGTCCATTCTATGGCTACACCTTC. This sequence encodes CASSQEGGPFYGYTF.